The 17 T cell receptor beta chains listed next were all sequenced from one sample in a study of blood T cell repertoires in COVID-19. The assay was immunoSEQ multiplex PCR, and TCRdb's table has in-frame clones only and misses some. The sample carries fewer than 70,000 clones, roughly 83% recorded once. The material sequenced was peripheral blood. These receptors originate from a man aged 45-65 years with active COVID-19.

A note on this clone: An end of the junction differs from the germline gene, which may be a read error. The chain carries TRBV19 and TRBJ2-1; D is perhaps TRBD2 (5 bases). The CDR3 contains 12 residues. Germline loops: CDR1 LNHDA, CDR2 SQIVND (reference sequence). The CDR3 region is CASSVLSSSRVF. The DNA of the CDR3 is TGTGCCAGTAGTGTGCTCTCTAGCAGTCGGGTCTTC.

V usage is TRBV19 and J usage is TRBJ1-5; no firm D call. V was trimmed by 6 bases and J by 2 bases, leaving 5 bases between them. This CDR3 spans 12 amino acids. In germline, CDR1 is LNHDA, CDR2 SQIVND (reference sequence). In DNA form, the CDR3 reads TGTGCCAGTAGGAGAGGCAATCAGCCCCAGCATTTT. Its translation: CASRRGNQPQHF.

V is TRBV2 and J is TRBJ1-2, with D possibly TRBD1 on 6 matching bases. Trimming shortened V by 6 bases and J by 2 bases, and 10 bases separated the two germline ends. The germline V gene has CDR1 SNHLY and CDR2 FYNNEI. The length of the CDR3 is 13 residues. The CDR3 DNA follows: TGTGCCAGCAGCGGACAGCTGAACTATGGCTACACCTTC. It encodes CASSGQLNYGYTF.

The chain links TRBV18 to TRBJ2-7, with 7 bases fitting TRBD2. CDR1 is KGHSH, CDR2 LQKENI, per germline. Trimming cost V 6 bases and J 0 bases; bases outside gene matches: 5. This CDR3 region has 14 residues. CDR3 DNA: TGTGCCAGCTCCCCAACTAGCGACTCCTACGAGCAGTACTTC. Its translation is CASSPTSDSYEQYF.

The rearrangement links TRBV7-2 to TRBJ1-6; TRBD1 matches at 8 bases. This CDR3 is built from 16 residues. Unmatched junction bases numbered 7, after V lost 5 bases and J lost 4 bases. Germline values: CDR1 SGHTA, CDR2 FQGNSA. CDR3 nucleotide sequence: TGTGCCAGCAGCCTAGACAGGGGACGTTATAATTCACCCCTCCACTTT. It is translated as CASSLDRGRYNSPLHF.

The chain links TRBV12-3 or TRBV12-4 to TRBJ2-1; TRBD2 might be the D (6 bases). This CDR3 is built from 11 residues. V dropped 3 bases and J dropped 13 bases, with 10 bases sitting between them. CDR3 coding DNA: TGTGCCAGCAGTTTGGGCGGGGCTCAGTTCTTC. Protein: CASSLGGAQFF.

The chain combines TRBV5-6 with TRBJ1-1; the D gene is possibly TRBD1 (5 bases). The V and J ends lost 0 bases and 7 bases respectively, with 10 bases between them. The CDR3 has 13 amino acids. Germline CDR1 and CDR2: SGHDT and YYEEEE. CDR3 region: CASSLAGEDEAFF. DNA for the CDR3: TGTGCCAGCAGCTTGGCGGGGGAGGATGAAGCTTTCTTT.

As to this clone: Other DNA sequences from this sample encode an identical CDR3 as well. V and J are TRBV6-5 and TRBJ1-6; 8 bases agree with TRBD1. V was pared by 7 bases and J by 9 bases, with 8 bases of the junction left unmatched. Germline loops: CDR1 MNHEY, CDR2 SVGAGI. This CDR3 is built from 14 residues. CDR3 loop: CASTPGQESSPLHF. The CDR3 nucleotides read TGTGCCAGCACCCCGGGACAGGAGTCTTCACCCCTCCACTTT.

This rearrangement joins TRBV5-6 to TRBJ1-2; maybe TRBD1 (5 bases). V lost 0 bases to trimming and J lost 0 bases, with 9 bases between them. Germline CDR1 reads SGHDT; CDR2 reads YYEEEE. The CDR3 is 15 residues long. DNA for the CDR3: TGTGCCAGCAGCTTGGGAGGAGGGGCTAACTATGGCTACACCTTC. Translated: CASSLGGGANYGYTF.

J is TRBJ2-5 and V is TRBV11-3; 8 bases match TRBD1. CDR1 and CDR2 from the germline V gene are SGHNT and YENEEA. The CDR3 spans 15 residues. Losses at the gene ends were 5 bases for V and 1 base for J; bases not matched to a gene: 6. CDR3 in DNA: TGTGCCAGCAGCAAAAGACAGGGGACCCAAGAGACCCAGTACTTC. Residues: CASSKRQGTQETQYF.

The V gene is TRBV5-6, the J gene TRBJ2-7, with 8 positions matching TRBD1. The V segment lost 1 base and the J segment 2 bases; nucleotides outside the gene matches: 2. The germline gives CDR1 SGHDT, CDR2 YYEEEE. The CDR3 covers 14 residues. CDR3 nucleotide sequence: TGTGCCAGCAGCTTGTTGGACAGGGCCTACGAGCAGTACTTC. Translation: CASSLLDRAYEQYF.

In its sample, this clone was seen once. The gene calls are TRBV24-1 and TRBJ2-7; no definite D call. The CDR3 is made up of 15 amino acids. From germline, CDR1 is KGHDR and CDR2 SFDVKD. V gave up 5 bases and J gave up 0 bases, with 13 bases separating them. The CDR3 coding sequence is TGTGCCACCAGTGGGGCTCTGCCCGCCTCCTACGAGCAGTACTTC. It is translated as CATSGALPASYEQYF.

The chain has TRBV5-1 and TRBJ1-2, with TRBD1 matching over 9 bases. The CDR3 contains 13 residues. Trimming took 4 bases from V and 7 from J; bases not matched to a gene: 5. In germline, CDR1 is SGHRS, CDR2 YFSETQ. CDR3 sequence (DNA): TGCGCCAGCAGCGAGGGACAGGGTGGTGGCTACACCTTC. Amino acid sequence: CASSEGQGGGYTF.

CDR3 nucleotide sequence: TGTGCCAGCAGTGAACGGAGCAACACCGGGGAGCTGTTTTTT. Its translation: CASSERSNTGELFF. The chain recombines TRBV2 with TRBJ2-2; D unresolved. Germline CDR1 is SNHLY and CDR2 is FYNNEI. The CDR3 is 14 residues long. Trimming stripped 2 bases from V and 2 bases from J, with 6 bases between.

The sample holds a few counts of this clone. The chain combines TRBV4-1 with TRBJ2-2; no clear D. Germline V gene data show CDR1 as MGHRA and CDR2 as YSYEKL. This CDR3 has 13 residues. Trimming shortened V by 2 bases and J by 4 bases, and 5 bases separated the two germline ends. The CDR3 bases are TGCGCCAGCAGCCAACCGTTCACCGGGGAGCTGTTTTTT. Amino acid sequence: CASSQPFTGELFF.

The chain employs TRBV6-2 or TRBV6-3 and TRBJ1-6; D is possibly TRBD1 (6 bases). Germline V gene data show CDR1 as MNHEY and CDR2 as SVGEGT. The CDR3 has 15 amino acids. V was pared by 5 bases and J by 8 bases, with 16 bases between. This CDR3 reads CASSDLVTGYSPLHF. The CDR3 nucleotides are TGTGCCAGCAGTGACCTCGTGACAGGATATTCACCCCTCCACTTT.

The chain is built from TRBV15 and TRBJ2-7; 9 bases line up with TRBD2. The J segment lost 5 bases and the V segment lost 5 bases, leaving 13 bases of the junction unmatched. Germline CDR1 LNHNV, CDR2 YYDKDF (reference sequence). The CDR3 has 16 residues. The CDR3 nucleotides read TGTGCCACCAGCTTAAGGGCGGGAGGGCCTTGGGACGAGCAGTACTTC. It translates to CATSLRAGGPWDEQYF. Full variable domain (outside the CDR3, taken from reference TRBV15 and TRBJ2-7): DAMVIQNPRYQVTQFGKPVTLSCSQTLNHNVMYWYQQKSSQAPKLLFHYYDKDFNNEADTPDNFQSRRPNTSFCFLDIRSPGLGDTAMYLCATSLRAGGPWDEQYFGPGTRLTVT.